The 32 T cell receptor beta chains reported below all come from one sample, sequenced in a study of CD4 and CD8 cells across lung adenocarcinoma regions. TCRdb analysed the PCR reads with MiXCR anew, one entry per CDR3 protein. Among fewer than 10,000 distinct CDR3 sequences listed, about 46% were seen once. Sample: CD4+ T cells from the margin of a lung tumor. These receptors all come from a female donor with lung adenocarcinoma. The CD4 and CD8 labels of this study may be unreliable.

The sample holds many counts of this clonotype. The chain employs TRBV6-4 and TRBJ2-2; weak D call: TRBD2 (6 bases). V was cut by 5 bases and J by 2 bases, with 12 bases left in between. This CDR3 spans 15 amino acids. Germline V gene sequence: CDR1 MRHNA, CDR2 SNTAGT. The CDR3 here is CASSPTSSNTGELFF. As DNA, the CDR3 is TGTGCCAGCAGTCCGACTAGTTCCAACACCGGGGAGCTGTTTTTT.

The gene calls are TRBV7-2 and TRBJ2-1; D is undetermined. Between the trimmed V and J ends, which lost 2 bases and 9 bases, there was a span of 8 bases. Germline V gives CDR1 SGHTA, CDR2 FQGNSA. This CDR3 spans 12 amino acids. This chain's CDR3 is CASSLLPPEQFF. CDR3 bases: TGTGCCAGCAGCTTATTGCCCCCTGAGCAGTTCTTC. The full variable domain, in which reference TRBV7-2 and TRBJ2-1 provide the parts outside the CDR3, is GAGVSQSPSNKVTEKGKDVELRCDPISGHTALYWYRQSLGQGLEFLIYFQGNSAPDKSGLPSDRFSAERTGGSVSTLTIQRTQQEDSAVYLCASSLLPPEQFFGPGTRLTVL.

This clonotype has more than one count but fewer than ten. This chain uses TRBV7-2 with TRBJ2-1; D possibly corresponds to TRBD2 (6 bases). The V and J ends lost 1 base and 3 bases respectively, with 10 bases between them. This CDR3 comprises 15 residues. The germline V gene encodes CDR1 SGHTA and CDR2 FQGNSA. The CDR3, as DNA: TGTGCCAGCAGCTTAGGCGGGAACAACTACAATGAGCAGTTCTTC. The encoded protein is CASSLGGNNYNEQFF.

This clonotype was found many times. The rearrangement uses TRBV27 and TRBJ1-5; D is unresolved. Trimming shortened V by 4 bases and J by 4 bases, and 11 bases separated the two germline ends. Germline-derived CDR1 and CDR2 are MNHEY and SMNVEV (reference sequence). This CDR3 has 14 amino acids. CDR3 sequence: CASSSGTANQPQHF. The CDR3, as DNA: TGTGCCAGCAGTTCTGGCACAGCTAATCAGCCCCAGCATTTT.

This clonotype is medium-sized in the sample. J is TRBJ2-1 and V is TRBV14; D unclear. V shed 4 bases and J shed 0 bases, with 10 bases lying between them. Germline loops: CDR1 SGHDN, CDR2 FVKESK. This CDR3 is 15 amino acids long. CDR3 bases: TGTGCCAGCAGCCTATTCATCAGCTCCTACAATGAGCAGTTCTTC. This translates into CASSLFISSYNEQFF.

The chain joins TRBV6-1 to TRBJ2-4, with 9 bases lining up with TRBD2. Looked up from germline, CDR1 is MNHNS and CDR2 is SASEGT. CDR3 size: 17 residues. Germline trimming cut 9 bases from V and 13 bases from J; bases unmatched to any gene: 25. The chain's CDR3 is CASRRGGGASAKNTQYF. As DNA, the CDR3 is TGTGCCAGTCGTCGCGGCGGGGGGGCGTCAGCCAAAAACACGCAGTACTTC.

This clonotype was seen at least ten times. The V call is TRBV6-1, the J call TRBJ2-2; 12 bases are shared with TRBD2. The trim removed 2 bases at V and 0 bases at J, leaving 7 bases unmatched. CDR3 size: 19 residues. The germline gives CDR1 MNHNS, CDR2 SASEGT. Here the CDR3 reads CASSERFLAGGTNTGELFF. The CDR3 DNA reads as TGTGCCAGCAGTGAAAGGTTTCTAGCGGGAGGGACGAACACCGGGGAGCTGTTTTTT.

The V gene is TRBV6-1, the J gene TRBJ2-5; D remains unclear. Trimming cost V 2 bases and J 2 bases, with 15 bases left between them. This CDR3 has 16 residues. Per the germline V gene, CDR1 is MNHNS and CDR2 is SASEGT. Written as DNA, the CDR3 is TGTGCCAGCAGTGAATCAACTCGGGCCCCACAAGAGACCCAGTACTTC. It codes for CASSESTRAPQETQYF.

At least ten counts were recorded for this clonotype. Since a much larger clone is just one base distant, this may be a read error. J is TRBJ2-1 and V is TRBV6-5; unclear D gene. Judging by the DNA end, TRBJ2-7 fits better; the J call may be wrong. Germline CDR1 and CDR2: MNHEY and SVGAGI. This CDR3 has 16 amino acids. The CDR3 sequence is CASSYSPRRGYNEQYF. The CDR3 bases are TGTGCCAGCAGTTACTCTCCCCGACGAGGCTACAATGAGCAGTACTTC.

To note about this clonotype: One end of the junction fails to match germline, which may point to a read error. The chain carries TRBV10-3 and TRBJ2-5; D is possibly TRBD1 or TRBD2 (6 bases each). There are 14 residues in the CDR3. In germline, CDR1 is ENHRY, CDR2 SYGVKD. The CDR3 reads CAGTGGQGQDTQYF. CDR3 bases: TGTGCGGGCACCGGGGGCCAGGGCCAAGATACCCAGTACTTC.

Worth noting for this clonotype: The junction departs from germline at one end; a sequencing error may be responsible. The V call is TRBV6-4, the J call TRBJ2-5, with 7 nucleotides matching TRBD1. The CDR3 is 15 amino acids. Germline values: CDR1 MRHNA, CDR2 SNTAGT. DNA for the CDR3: TGTGCCAGCAGAAAGACAGGGTCAGTCCAAGAGACCCTGTATTTC. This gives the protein CASRKTGSVQETLYF.

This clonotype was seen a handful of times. CDR3 loop: CASSRRPAGKSSYEQYF. CDR3 nucleotide sequence: TGTGCCAGCAGCCGAAGACCAGCGGGGAAAAGCTCCTACGAGCAGTACTTC. V gene TRBV6-1 combines with J gene TRBJ2-5, with 7 bases matching TRBD2. Judging by the DNA end, TRBJ2-7 fits better; the J call may be wrong. The CDR3 is 17 residues long. Looked up from germline, CDR1 is MNHNS and CDR2 is SASEGT.

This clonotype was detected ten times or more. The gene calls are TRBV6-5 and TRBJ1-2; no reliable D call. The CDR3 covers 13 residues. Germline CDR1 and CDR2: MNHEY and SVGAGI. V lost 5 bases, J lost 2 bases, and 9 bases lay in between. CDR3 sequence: CASSLKTNYGYTF. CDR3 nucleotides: TGTGCCAGCAGTCTGAAGACGAACTATGGCTACACCTTC.

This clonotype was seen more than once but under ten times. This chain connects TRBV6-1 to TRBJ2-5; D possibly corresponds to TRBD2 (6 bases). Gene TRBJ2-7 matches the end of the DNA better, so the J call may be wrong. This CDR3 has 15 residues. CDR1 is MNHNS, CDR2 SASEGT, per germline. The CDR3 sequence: CASKSPRGKGSEQYF. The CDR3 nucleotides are TGTGCCAGCAAATCACCCCGGGGGAAAGGCAGCGAGCAGTACTTC.

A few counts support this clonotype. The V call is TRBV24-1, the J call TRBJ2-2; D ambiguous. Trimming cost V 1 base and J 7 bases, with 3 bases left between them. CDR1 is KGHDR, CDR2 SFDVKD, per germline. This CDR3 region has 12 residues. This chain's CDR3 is CATSDLSGELFF. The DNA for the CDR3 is TGTGCCACCAGTGATTTAAGCGGGGAGCTGTTTTTT.

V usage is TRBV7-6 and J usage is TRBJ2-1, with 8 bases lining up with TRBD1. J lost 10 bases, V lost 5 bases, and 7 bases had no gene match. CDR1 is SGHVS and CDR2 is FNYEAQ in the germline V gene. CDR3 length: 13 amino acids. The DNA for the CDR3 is TGTGCCAGCAGCCCTAGACAGGGGCAGGAGCAGTTCTTC. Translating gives CASSPRQGQEQFF. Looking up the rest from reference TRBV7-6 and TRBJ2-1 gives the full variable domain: GAGVSQSPRYKVTKRGQDVALRCDPISGHVSLYWYRQALGQGPEFLTYFNYEAQQDKSGLPNDRFSAERPEGSISTLTIQRTEQRDSAMYRCASSPRQGQEQFFGPGTRLTVL.

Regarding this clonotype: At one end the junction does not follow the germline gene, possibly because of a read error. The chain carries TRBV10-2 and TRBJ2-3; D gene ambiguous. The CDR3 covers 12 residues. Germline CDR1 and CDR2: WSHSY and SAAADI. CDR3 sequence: CAQAVYTDTQFF. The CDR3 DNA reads TGCGCCCAGGCTGTGTACACAGATACGCAGTTCTTT.

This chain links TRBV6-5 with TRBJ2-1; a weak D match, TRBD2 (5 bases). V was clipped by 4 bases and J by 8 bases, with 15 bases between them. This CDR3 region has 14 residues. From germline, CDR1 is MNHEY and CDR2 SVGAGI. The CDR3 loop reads CASSLDSRWDEQFF. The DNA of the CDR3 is TGTGCCAGCAGTTTGGACTCCCGGTGGGATGAGCAGTTCTTC.

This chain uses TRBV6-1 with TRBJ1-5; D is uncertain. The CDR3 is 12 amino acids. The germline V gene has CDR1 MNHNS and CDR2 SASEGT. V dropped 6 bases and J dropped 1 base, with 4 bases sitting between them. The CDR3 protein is CASSTSNQPQHF. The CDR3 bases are TGTGCCAGCAGCACAAGCAATCAGCCCCAGCATTTT.

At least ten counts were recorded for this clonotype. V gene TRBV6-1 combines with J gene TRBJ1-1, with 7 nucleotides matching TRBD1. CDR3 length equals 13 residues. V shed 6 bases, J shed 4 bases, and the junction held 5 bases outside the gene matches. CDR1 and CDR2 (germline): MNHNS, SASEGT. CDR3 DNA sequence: TGTGCCAGCAGGAAACAGGGGAGCACTGAAGCTTTCTTT. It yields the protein CASRKQGSTEAFF.

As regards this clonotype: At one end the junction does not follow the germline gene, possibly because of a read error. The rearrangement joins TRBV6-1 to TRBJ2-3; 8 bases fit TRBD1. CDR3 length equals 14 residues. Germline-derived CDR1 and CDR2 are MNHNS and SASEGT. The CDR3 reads CASTTGQATNTQYF. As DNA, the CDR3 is TGTGCCAGCACCACGGGACAGGCCACAAATACGCAGTATTTT.

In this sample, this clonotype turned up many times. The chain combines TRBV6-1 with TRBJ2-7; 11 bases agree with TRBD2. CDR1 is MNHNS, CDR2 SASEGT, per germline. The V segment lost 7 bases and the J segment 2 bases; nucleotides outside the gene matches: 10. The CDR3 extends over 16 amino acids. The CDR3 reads CASTRDLAGGAYEQYF. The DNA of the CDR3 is TGTGCCAGCACCCGGGACCTAGCGGGAGGAGCCTACGAGCAGTACTTC.

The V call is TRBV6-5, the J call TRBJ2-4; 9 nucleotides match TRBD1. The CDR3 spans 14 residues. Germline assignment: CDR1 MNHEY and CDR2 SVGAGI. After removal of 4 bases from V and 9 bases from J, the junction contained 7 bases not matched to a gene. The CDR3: CASSSGTGFGIQYF. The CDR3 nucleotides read TGTGCCAGCAGTTCGGGGACAGGGTTCGGCATTCAGTACTTC.

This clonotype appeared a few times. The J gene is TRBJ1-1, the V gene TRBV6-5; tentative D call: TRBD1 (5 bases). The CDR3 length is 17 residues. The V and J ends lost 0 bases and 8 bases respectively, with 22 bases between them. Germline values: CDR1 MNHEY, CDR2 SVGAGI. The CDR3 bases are TGTGCCAGCAGTTACTCGTCCGGGACTTATCTTTCAGGAGAAGCTTTCTTT. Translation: CASSYSSGTYLSGEAFF.

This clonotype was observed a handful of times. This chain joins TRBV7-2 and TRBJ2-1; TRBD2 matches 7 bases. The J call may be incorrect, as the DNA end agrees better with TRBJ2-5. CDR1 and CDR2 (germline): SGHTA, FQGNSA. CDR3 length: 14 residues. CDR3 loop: CASSLGPAGETQYF. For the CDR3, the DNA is TGTGCCAGCAGCTTAGGTCCAGCGGGGGAGACCCAGTACTTC.

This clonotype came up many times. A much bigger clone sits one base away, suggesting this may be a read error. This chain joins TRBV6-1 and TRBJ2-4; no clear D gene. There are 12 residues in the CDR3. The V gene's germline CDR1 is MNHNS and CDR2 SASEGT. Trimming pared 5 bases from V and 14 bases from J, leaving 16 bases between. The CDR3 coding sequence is TGTGCCAGCAGTAGACGTAAGGAGAAGGAGTACTTC. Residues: CASSRRKEKEYF.

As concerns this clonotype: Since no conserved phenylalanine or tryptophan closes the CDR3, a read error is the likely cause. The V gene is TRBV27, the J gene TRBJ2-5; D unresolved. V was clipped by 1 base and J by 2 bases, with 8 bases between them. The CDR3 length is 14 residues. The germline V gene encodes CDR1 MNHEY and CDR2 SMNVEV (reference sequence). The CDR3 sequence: CASSLYDQQETQYC. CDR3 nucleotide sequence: TGTGCCAGCAGTTTATATGACCAGCAAGAGACCCAGTACTGC.

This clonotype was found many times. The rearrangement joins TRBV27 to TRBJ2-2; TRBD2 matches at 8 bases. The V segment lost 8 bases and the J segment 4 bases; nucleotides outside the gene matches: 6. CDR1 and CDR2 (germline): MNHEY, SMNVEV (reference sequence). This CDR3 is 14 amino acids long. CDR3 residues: CASRGGGFTGELFF. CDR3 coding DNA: TGTGCCAGCCGGGGGGGGGGTTTCACCGGGGAGCTGTTTTTT.

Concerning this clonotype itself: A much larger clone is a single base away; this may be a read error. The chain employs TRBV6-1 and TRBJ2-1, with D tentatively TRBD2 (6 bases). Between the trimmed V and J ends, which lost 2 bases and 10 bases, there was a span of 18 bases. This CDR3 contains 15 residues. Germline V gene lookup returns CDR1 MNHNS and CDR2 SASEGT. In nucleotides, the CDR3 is TGTGCCAGCAGTGAACAAAGCGGGTCCTCCTACGAGCAGTTCTTC. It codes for CASSEQSGSSYEQFF.

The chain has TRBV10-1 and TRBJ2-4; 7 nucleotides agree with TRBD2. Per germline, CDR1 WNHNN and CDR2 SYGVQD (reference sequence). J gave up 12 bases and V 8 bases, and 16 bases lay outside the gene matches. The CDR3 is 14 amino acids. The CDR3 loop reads CASLERGAKDTQYF. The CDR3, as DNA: TGCGCCAGCCTGGAGCGGGGAGCCAAAGATACTCAGTACTTC.

CDR3 sequence: CASSYRGGGAGSETQYF. CDR3 sequence (DNA): TGTGCCAGCAGTTACCGGGGGGGGGGGGCGGGATCGGAGACCCAGTACTTC. The chain is built from TRBV6-5 and TRBJ2-5, with TRBD2 identical over 8 bases. V lost 2 bases to trimming and J lost 5 bases; unmatched junction nucleotides: 13. The CDR3 is 17 amino acids. Per the germline V gene, CDR1 is MNHEY and CDR2 is SVGAGI.

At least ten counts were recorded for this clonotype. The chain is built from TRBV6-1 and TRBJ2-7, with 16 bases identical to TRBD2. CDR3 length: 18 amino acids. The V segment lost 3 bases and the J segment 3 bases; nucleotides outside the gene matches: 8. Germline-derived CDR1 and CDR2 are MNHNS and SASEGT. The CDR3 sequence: CASSDAGTSGRANYEQYF. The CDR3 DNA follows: TGTGCCAGCAGTGACGCCGGGACTAGCGGGAGGGCCAACTACGAGCAGTACTTC.